Reported below is one TCR beta chain. The germline V gene has CDR1 SGHRS and CDR2 YFSETQ. The CDR3 runs to 15 residues. Losses at the gene ends were 4 bases for V and 7 bases for J; bases not matched to a gene: 10. The data stem from a study of blood T cell repertoires in COVID-19. TCRdb's copy holds only in-frame clones and misses some; the assay was immunoSEQ multiplex PCR. The sample contains under 200,000 clones, more than 90% of which appear only once. This TCR came from a man in his fifties or sixties with acute or convalescent COVID-19. This chain joins TRBV5-1 and TRBJ2-5; 10 bases line up with TRBD2. Sequenced: peripheral blood. CDR3 loop: CASSPGLASSGTQYF. As DNA, the CDR3 is TGCGCCAGCAGCCCGGGACTAGCGAGCAGTGGGACCCAGTACTTC.